The clone carrying this T cell receptor (beta chain) was detected only a few times. Amplification from RNA transcripts yielded the TCR beta CDR3 regions. First-round RT-PCR used HTBI primers; second-round multiplex PCR followed. Each CDR3 protein gets one entry after TCRdb re-called the multiplex PCR reads with MiXCR. Of approximately 380,000 distinct CDR3 sequences listed, around a fifth are singletons. With 4 bases removed from V and 1 base from J, the gap between germline ends came to 14 bases. Germline CDR1 SGDLS, CDR2 YYNGEE. CDR3 length: 16 amino acids. This sample was taken from a study of Graves' ophthalmopathy and Graves' hyperthyroidism. Study-level background: Untreated patients at initial diagnosis provided peripheral blood.

Patients in the hyperthyroidism group, adults aged 18 to 65, were newly diagnosed, under 2 months' duration. Among the exclusions were patients with other autoimmune diseases, uncontrolled infections, pregnancy or lactation. The clonotype was recovered from a woman between 18 and 29 years old with stable Graves' hyperthyroidism. The sequenced sample was peripheral blood. V gene TRBV9 combines with J gene TRBJ2-2, with D maybe TRBD2 (6 bases). The CDR3 loop is CASSPRLRENTGELFF. CDR3 coding DNA: TGTGCCAGCAGCCCACGTCTGCGGGAGAACACCGGGGAGCTGTTTTTT.